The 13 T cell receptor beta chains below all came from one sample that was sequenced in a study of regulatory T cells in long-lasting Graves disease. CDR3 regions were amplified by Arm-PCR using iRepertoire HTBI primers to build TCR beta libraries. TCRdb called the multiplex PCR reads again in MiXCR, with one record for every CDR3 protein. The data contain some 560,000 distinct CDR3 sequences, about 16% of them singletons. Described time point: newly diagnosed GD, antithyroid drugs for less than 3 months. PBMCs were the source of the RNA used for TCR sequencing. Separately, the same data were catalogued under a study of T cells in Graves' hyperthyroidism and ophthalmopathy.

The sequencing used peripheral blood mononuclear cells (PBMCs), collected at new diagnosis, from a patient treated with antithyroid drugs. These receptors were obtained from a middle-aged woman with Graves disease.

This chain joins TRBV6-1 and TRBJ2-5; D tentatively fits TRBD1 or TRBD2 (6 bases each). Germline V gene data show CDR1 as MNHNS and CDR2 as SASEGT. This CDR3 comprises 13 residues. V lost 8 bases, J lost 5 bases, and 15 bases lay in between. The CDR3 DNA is TGTGCCAGCTCGGGTCCGGGGGCCGAGACCCAGTACTTC. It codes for CASSGPGAETQYF.

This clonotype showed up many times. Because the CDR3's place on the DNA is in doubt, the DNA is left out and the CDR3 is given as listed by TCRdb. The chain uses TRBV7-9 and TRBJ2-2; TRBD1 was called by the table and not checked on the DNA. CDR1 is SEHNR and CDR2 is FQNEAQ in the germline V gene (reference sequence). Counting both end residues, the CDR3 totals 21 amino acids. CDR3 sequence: CASSDRLTGVRPLRTPGSCFF.

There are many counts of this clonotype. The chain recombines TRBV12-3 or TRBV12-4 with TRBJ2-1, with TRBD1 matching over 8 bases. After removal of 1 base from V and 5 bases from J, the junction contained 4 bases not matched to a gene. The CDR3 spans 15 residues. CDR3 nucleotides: TGTGCCAGCAGTTTAGGGCAGGGGGCGGACAATGAGCAGTTCTTC. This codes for CASSLGQGADNEQFF.

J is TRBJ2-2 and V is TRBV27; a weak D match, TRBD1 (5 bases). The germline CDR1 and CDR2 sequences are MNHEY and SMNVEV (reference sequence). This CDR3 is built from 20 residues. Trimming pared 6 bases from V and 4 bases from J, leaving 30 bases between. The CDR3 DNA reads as TGTGCCAGCAGCCCGGTTTTAGGACACACTCAGACCCGGGTCACCGGGGAGCTGTTTTTT. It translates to CASSPVLGHTQTRVTGELFF.

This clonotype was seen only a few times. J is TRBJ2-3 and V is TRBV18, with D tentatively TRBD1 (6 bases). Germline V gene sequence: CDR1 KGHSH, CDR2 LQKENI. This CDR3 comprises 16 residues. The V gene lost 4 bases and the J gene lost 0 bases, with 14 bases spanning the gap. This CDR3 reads CASSRKPGVSTDTQYF. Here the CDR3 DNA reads TGTGCCAGCTCACGTAAGCCAGGGGTTAGCACAGATACGCAGTATTTT.

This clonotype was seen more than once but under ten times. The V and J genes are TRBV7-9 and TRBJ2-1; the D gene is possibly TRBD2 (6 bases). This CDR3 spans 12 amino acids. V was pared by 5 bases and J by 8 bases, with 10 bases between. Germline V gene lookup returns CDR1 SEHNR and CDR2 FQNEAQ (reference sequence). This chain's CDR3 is CASSRDFHEQFF. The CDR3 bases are TGTGCCAGCAGCAGGGACTTTCATGAGCAGTTCTTC.

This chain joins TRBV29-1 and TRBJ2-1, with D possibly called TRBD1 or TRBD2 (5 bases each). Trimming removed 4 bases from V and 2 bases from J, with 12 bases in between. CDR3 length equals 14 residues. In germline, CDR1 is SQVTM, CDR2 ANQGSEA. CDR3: CSVVGASTYNEQFF. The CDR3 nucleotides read TGCAGCGTTGTCGGGGCCTCAACCTACAATGAGCAGTTCTTC.

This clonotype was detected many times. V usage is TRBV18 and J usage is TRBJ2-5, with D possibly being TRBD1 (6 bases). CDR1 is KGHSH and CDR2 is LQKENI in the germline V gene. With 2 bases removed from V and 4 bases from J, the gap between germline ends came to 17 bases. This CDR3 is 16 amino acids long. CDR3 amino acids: CASSPTPTGYGETQYF. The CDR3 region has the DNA TGTGCCAGCTCACCAACGCCCACAGGGTACGGAGAGACCCAGTACTTC. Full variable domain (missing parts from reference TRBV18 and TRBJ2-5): NAGVMQNPRHLVRRRGQEARLRCSPMKGHSHVYWYRQLPEEGLKFMVYLQKENIIDESGMPKERFSAEFPKEGPSILRIQQVVRGDSAAYFCASSPTPTGYGETQYFGPGTRLLVL.

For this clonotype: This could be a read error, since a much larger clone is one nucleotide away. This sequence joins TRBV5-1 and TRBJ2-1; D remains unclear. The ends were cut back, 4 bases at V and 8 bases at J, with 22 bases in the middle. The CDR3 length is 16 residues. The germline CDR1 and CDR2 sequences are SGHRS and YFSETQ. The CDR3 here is CASSGSGYRDGHEQFF. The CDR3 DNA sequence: TGCGCCAGCAGCGGCTCGGGTTACAGAGATGGGCATGAGCAGTTCTTC.

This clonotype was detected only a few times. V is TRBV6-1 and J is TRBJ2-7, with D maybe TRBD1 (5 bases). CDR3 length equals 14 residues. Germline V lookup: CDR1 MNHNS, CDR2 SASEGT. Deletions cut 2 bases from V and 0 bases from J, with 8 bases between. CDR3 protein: CASSELGDSYEQYF. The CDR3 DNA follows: TGTGCCAGCAGTGAATTAGGGGACTCCTACGAGCAGTACTTC.

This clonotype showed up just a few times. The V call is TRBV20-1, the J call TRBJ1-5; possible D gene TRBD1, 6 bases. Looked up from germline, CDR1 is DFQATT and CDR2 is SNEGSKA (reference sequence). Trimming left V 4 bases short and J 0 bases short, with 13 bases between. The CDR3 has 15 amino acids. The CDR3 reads CSAIDRIPSNQPQHF. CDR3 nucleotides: TGCAGTGCTATCGACAGGATCCCTAGCAATCAGCCCCAGCATTTT.

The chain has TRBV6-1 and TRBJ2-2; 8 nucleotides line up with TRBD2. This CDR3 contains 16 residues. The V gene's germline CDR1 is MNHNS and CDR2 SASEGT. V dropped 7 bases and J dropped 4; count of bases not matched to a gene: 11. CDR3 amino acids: CASNKHGGVGTGELFF. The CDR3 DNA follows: TGTGCCAGCAACAAACACGGGGGGGTCGGCACCGGGGAGCTGTTTTTT.

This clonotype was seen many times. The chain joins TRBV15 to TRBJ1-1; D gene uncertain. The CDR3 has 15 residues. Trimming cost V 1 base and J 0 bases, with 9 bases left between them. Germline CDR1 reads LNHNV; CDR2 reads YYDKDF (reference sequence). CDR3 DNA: TGTGCCACCAGCAGAGGTGGCAGAGTGAACACTGAAGCTTTCTTT. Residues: CATSRGGRVNTEAFF.